Each of the 24 T cell receptor beta chains below was sequenced from the same sample in a study of OX40 agonist ivuxolimab in advanced cancers. The method was immunoSEQ multiplex PCR; TCRdb's version includes in-frame clones alone and lacks a portion of them. The sample consists of 35,000 to 40,000 clones, about 88% of them appearing once. The starting material was CD4+ or CD8+ T cells sorted from blood, obtained in a trial of the OX40 agonist ivuxolimab. The receptor set was obtained from an adult with an advanced solid tumor such as melanoma, head and neck, liver or kidney cancer.

A single count supports this clone. This chain uses TRBV7-8 with TRBJ2-3; 7 bases are shared with TRBD1. Unmatched junction bases numbered 8, after V lost 7 bases and J lost 1 base. The V gene's germline CDR1 is SGHVS and CDR2 FQNEAQ. The CDR3 has 15 amino acids. CDR3: CASKETGKGTDTQYF. The CDR3 DNA is TGTGCCAGCAAGGAGACAGGGAAGGGCACAGATACGCAGTATTTT.

The chain is built from TRBV30 and TRBJ2-5; D is unresolved. Germline CDR1 reads GTSNPN; CDR2 reads SVGIG (reference sequence). V lost 7 bases and J lost 2, with 14 bases in between. The CDR3 loop spans 13 amino acids. The CDR3 nucleotides are TGTGCCTTGGTCCAGACGGCTCAAGAGACCCAGTACTTC. Translating it yields CALVQTAQETQYF.

This chain joins TRBV5-5 and TRBJ1-2; D is unclear. The CDR3 covers 13 residues. V lost 0 bases, J lost 5 bases, and 8 bases lay in between. In germline, CDR1 is SGHKS, CDR2 YYEKEE (reference sequence). CDR3 bases: TGTGCCAGCAGCTTGGGTACGGATTATGGCTACACCTTC. Its protein is CASSLGTDYGYTF. The variable domain in full, completed from reference TRBV5-5 and TRBJ1-2, reads DAGVTQSPTHLIKTRGQQVTLRCSPISGHKSVSWYQQVLGQGPQFIFQYYEKEERGRGNFPDRFSARQFPNYSSELNVNALLLGDSALYLCASSLGTDYGYTFGSGTRLTVV.

This chain uses TRBV10-3 with TRBJ2-7; 9 nucleotides agree with TRBD1. The V gene's germline CDR1 is ENHRY and CDR2 SYGVKD. This CDR3 has 14 residues. V was pared by 3 bases and J by 8 bases, with 8 bases of the junction left unmatched. CDR3 DNA sequence: TGTGCCATCAGTGAATCCGGGACAGGGAAAAAGCAGTACTTC. Translating it yields CAISESGTGKKQYF.

The rearrangement joins TRBV7-9 to TRBJ2-2; 10 nucleotides match TRBD1. The germline CDR1 and CDR2 sequences are SEHNR and FQNEAQ (reference sequence). V lost 4 bases to trimming and J lost 4 bases; unmatched junction nucleotides: 12. CDR3 size: 18 residues. The CDR3: CASSSDRGLKSVTGELFF. The CDR3 DNA reads TGTGCCAGCAGCTCAGACAGGGGGCTAAAGTCGGTCACCGGGGAGCTGTTTTTT.

The rearrangement uses TRBV19 and TRBJ1-3; 8 bases map to TRBD1. CDR3 length: 14 residues. With 4 bases clipped from V and 3 bases from J, the junction kept 2 bases outside the gene matches. CDR1 is LNHDA and CDR2 is SQIVND in the germline V gene (reference sequence). The CDR3 bases are TGTGCCAGTAGTAGCGGACAGGGTGGAAACACCATATATTTT. This translates into CASSSGQGGNTIYF.

This clone occurred once. The rearrangement links TRBV2 to TRBJ2-3; D is perhaps TRBD1 (6 bases). CDR1 and CDR2 (germline): SNHLY, FYNNEI. V was pared by 4 bases and J by 2 bases, with 13 bases between. The CDR3 has 15 residues. CDR3 sequence (DNA): TGTGCCAGCAGTGCTCTACAGGGAAACACAGATACGCAGTATTTT. It is translated as CASSALQGNTDTQYF.

V and J are TRBV2 and TRBJ2-3, with 10 bases aligning to TRBD1. This CDR3 spans 14 amino acids. In germline, CDR1 is SNHLY, CDR2 FYNNEI. Germline trimming cut 7 bases from V and 2 bases from J; bases unmatched to any gene: 3. CDR3 bases: TGTGCCAGCACCCGACAGGGGGCCACAGATACGCAGTATTTT. Translation gives CASTRQGATDTQYF.

This chain uses TRBV19 with TRBJ1-3; the D gene is possibly TRBD1 (6 bases). Trimming left V 5 bases short and J 0 bases short, with 11 bases between. This CDR3 has 15 amino acids. Germline-derived CDR1 and CDR2 are LNHDA and SQIVND (reference sequence). The CDR3 is CASSVDRSSGNTIYF. The CDR3 region has the DNA TGTGCCAGTAGTGTGGACAGATCCTCTGGAAACACCATATATTTT.

The rearrangement links TRBV25-1 to TRBJ1-1, with 7 positions matching TRBD1. The junction had 1 base not matched to a gene; V was cut back by 3 bases and J by 3 bases. Germline values: CDR1 MGHDK, CDR2 SYGVNS. The CDR3 runs to 13 residues. The CDR3 sequence is CASSEGQYTEAFF. CDR3 in DNA: TGTGCCAGCAGTGAGGGACAGTACACTGAAGCTTTCTTT.

The chain uses TRBV25-1 and TRBJ2-6; 9 bases match TRBD1. The CDR3 consists of 16 residues. Germline V gene data show CDR1 as MGHDK and CDR2 as SYGVNS. The V gene end was trimmed by 8 bases and the J gene end by 1 base; junction bases not matched to a gene: 6. CDR3 bases: TGTGCCAGCCAGAGGACAGGGGAATCTGGGGCCAACGTCCTGACTTTC. Protein: CASQRTGESGANVLTF.

This clone occurred once. The chain combines TRBV19 with TRBJ2-3, with 7 bases identical to TRBD1. This CDR3 comprises 15 residues. Germline lookup yields CDR1 LNHDA and CDR2 SQIVND (reference sequence). J gave up 0 bases and V 5 bases, and 5 bases lay outside the gene matches. CDR3 sequence (DNA): TGTGCCAGTAGTTTCCGACAGGGAAGCACAGATACGCAGTATTTT. Translation gives CASSFRQGSTDTQYF.

This chain connects TRBV4-1 to TRBJ2-2; D perhaps matches TRBD2 (5 bases). V lost 4 bases and J 0 bases, leaving 9 bases between the germline ends. The CDR3 is 15 residues long. The germline gives CDR1 MGHRA, CDR2 YSYEKL. CDR3 loop: CASSRGPSNTGELFF. Written as DNA, the CDR3 is TGCGCCAGCAGCCGCGGGCCATCGAACACCGGGGAGCTGTTTTTT.

The chain combines TRBV10-3 with TRBJ1-2; 7 bases are a match to TRBD1. Germline loops: CDR1 ENHRY, CDR2 SYGVKD. The CDR3 spans 15 residues. The V segment lost 10 bases and the J segment 3 bases; nucleotides outside the gene matches: 14. CDR3 in amino acids: CATKDRILVDYGYTF. CDR3 nucleotide sequence: TGTGCCACCAAGGACAGGATTCTAGTGGACTATGGCTACACCTTC.

The chain carries TRBV11-2 and TRBJ1-6; no clear D gene. Trimming cost V 3 bases and J 6 bases, with 12 bases left between them. This CDR3 region has 15 residues. CDR1 is SGHAT and CDR2 is FQNNGV in the germline V gene. The CDR3 DNA is TGTGCCAGCAGCTTCAGGCCGGAAGTTAATTCACCCCTCCACTTT. Protein sequence: CASSFRPEVNSPLHF.

The chain combines TRBV5-4 with TRBJ1-2, with D possibly matching TRBD1 (6 bases). Germline CDR1 reads SGHNT; CDR2 reads YYREEE (reference sequence). CDR3 length: 13 amino acids. The germline V and J ends were trimmed by 4 bases and 6 bases, with 13 bases remaining between them. CDR3 bases: TGTGCCAGCAGCCAACGGACAGCCGATGGCTACACCTTC. It specifies CASSQRTADGYTF.

The chain has TRBV7-8 and TRBJ1-2; D is unresolved. The V gene's germline CDR1 is SGHVS and CDR2 FQNEAQ. V shed 0 bases and J shed 6 bases, with 8 bases lying between them. The CDR3 contains 13 residues. CDR3 sequence reads: CASSLAEGHGYTF. In DNA form, the CDR3 reads TGTGCCAGCAGCTTAGCGGAGGGCCATGGCTACACCTTC.

This clone was observed a few times. This chain uses TRBV5-1 with TRBJ2-2; D is possibly TRBD1 (5 bases). V lost 2 bases to trimming and J lost 0 bases, with 11 bases between them. Germline V gives CDR1 SGHRS, CDR2 YFSETQ. The CDR3 sequence is 16 residues long. CDR3 sequence reads: CASSLSGPANTGELFF. For the CDR3, the DNA is TGCGCCAGCAGCTTATCAGGGCCCGCGAACACCGGGGAGCTGTTTTTT. Complete variable domain (other parts from reference TRBV5-1 and TRBJ2-2): KAGVTQTPRYLIKTRGQQVTLSCSPISGHRSVSWYQQTPGQGLQFLFEYFSETQRNKGNFPGRFSGRQFSNSRSEMNVSTLELGDSALYLCASSLSGPANTGELFFGEGSRLTVL.

The chain carries TRBV19 and TRBJ1-1, with a tentative D call TRBD1 (6 bases). CDR3 length: 15 amino acids. Trimming removed 5 bases from V and 1 base from J, with 14 bases in between. CDR1 LNHDA and CDR2 SQIVND come from the germline V gene (reference sequence). This chain's CDR3 is CASSPSGGPNTEAFF. The CDR3 bases are TGTGCCAGTAGTCCCTCGGGGGGCCCGAACACTGAAGCTTTCTTT.

The rearrangement joins TRBV4-1 to TRBJ2-3, with 15 nucleotides matching TRBD2. V was clipped by 5 bases and J by 1 base; unmatched bases: 10. The CDR3 has 19 amino acids. Germline CDR1 MGHRA, CDR2 YSYEKL. This CDR3 reads CASSKPGLAGGARTDTQYF. CDR3 DNA: TGCGCCAGCAGCAAACCGGGACTAGCGGGGGGAGCCCGCACAGATACGCAGTATTTT.

CDR3 protein: CAWSGGGTTLHF. The CDR3, as DNA: TGTGCCTGGAGTGGGGGGGGTACGACCCTCCACTTT. This sequence joins TRBV30 and TRBJ1-6, with a weak D call TRBD1 (5 bases). This CDR3 has 12 amino acids. V was cut by 1 base and J by 14 bases, with 12 bases left in between. Germline CDR1 GTSNPN, CDR2 SVGIG (reference sequence). Variable domain in full (rest from reference TRBV30 and TRBJ1-6): SQTIHQWPATLVQPVGSPLSLECTVEGTSNPNLYWYRQAAGRGLQLLFYSVGIGQISSEVPQNLSASRPQDRQFILSSKKLLLSDSGFYLCAWSGGGTTLHFGNGTRLTVT.

CDR3 nucleotides: TGTGCCAGCTCAACTAGCGGGGGGCAGGAGCAGTTCTTC. It translates to CASSTSGGQEQFF. J is TRBJ2-1 and V is TRBV18; 12 nucleotides align to TRBD2. Germline V gives CDR1 KGHSH, CDR2 LQKENI. V dropped 5 bases and J dropped 10; count of bases not matched to a gene: 3. This CDR3 has 13 amino acids.

The rearrangement uses TRBV5-1 and TRBJ1-2, with TRBD1 as a possible D gene (6 bases). Germline V CDR1 and CDR2: SGHRS, YFSETQ. CDR3 length equals 15 residues. The V and J ends lost 4 bases and 2 bases respectively, with 15 bases between them. In nucleotides, the CDR3 is TGCGCCAGCAGCCTACTTTTAACAGGGAACTATGGCTACACCTTC. This encodes CASSLLLTGNYGYTF.

The chain combines TRBV6-5 with TRBJ1-5; D unclear. V was trimmed by 2 bases and J by 6 bases, leaving 14 bases between them. Germline lookup yields CDR1 MNHEY and CDR2 SVGAGI. The CDR3 sequence is 15 residues long. The DNA for the CDR3 is TGTGCCAGCAGTTACCACGGGGAAGAGGGTCAGCCCCAGCATTTT. Its translation is CASSYHGEEGQPQHF.